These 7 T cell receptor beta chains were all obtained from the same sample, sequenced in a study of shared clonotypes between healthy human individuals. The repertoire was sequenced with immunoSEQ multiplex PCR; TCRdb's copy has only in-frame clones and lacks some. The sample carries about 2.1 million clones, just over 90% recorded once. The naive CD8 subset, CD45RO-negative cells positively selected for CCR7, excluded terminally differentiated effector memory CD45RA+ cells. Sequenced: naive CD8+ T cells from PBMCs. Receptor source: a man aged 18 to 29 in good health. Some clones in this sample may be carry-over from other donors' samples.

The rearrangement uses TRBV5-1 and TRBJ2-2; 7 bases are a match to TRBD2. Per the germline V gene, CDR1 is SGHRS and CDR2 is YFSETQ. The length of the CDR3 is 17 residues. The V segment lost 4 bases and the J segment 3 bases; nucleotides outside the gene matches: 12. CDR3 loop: CASSGSWAGVHTGELFF. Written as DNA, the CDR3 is TGCGCCAGCAGCGGCTCCTGGGCGGGAGTGCACACCGGGGAGCTGTTTTTT. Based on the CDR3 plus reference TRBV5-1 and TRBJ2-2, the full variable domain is KAGVTQTPRYLIKTRGQQVTLSCSPISGHRSVSWYQQTPGQGLQFLFEYFSETQRNKGNFPGRFSGRQFSNSRSEMNVSTLELGDSALYLCASSGSWAGVHTGELFFGEGSRLTVL.

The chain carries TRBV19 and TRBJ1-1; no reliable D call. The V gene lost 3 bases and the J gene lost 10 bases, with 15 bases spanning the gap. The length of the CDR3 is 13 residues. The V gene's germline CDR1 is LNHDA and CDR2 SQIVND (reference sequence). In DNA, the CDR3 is TGTGCCAGTAGTATTTTGATCCGAGAGCCAGCTTTCTTT. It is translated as CASSILIREPAFF.

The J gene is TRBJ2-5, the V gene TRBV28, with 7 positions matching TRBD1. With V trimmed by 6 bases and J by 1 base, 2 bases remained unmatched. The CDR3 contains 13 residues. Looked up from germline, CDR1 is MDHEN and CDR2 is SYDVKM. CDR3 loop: CASRGTAQETQYF. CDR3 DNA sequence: TGTGCCAGCAGGGGGACAGCCCAAGAGACCCAGTACTTC.

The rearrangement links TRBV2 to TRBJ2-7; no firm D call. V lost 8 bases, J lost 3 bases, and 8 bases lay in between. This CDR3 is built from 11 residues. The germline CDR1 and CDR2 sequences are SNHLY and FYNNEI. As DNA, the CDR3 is TGTGCCAGCGGTCCACGCTACGAGCAGTACTTC. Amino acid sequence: CASGPRYEQYF.

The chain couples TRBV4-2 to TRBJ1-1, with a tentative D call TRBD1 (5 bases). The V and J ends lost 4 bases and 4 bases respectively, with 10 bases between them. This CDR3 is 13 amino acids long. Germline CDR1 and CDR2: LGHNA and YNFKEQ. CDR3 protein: CASSPQGGTEAFF. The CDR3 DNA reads TGTGCCAGCAGCCCGCAGGGCGGCACTGAAGCTTTCTTT.

CDR3 region: CSVRTDENIQYF. In DNA, the CDR3 is TGCAGCGTCCGGACAGACGAAAACATTCAGTACTTC. This chain links TRBV29-1 with TRBJ2-4; a possible D gene is TRBD1 (6 bases). Per germline, CDR1 SQVTM and CDR2 ANQGSEA. Trimming left V 6 bases short and J 5 bases short, with 11 bases between. This CDR3 comprises 12 residues. Full variable domain (missing parts from reference TRBV29-1 and TRBJ2-4): SAVISQKPSRDICQRGTSLTIQCQVDSQVTMMFWYRQQPGQSLTLIATANQGSEATYESGFVIDKFPISRPNLTFSTLTVSNMSPEDSSIYLCSVRTDENIQYFGAGTRLSVL.

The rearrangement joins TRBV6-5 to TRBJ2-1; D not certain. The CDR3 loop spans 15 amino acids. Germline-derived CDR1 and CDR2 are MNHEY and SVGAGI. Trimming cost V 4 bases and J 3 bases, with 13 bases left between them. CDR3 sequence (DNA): TGTGCCAGCAGTTCCCCCCTGGGGAACTACAATGAGCAGTTCTTC. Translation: CASSSPLGNYNEQFF.